Listed here are 20 T cell receptor beta chains from one sample, sequenced in a study of CD8 T cells in Susac syndrome. The RNA input was about 0.5 to 1 ug, and it was reverse transcribed with random hexamers. Each CDR3 protein gets one entry after TCRdb re-called the immunoSEQ multiplex PCR reads with MiXCR. The table records fewer than 200,000 distinct CDR3 sequences, around 96% of them present only once. The sample taken for sequencing was CD8+ T cells from PBMCs. Source of these receptors: a human donor with multiple sclerosis.

The chain employs TRBV29-1 and TRBJ2-7; tentative D call: TRBD2 (5 bases). The germline V and J ends were trimmed by 7 bases and 1 base, with 17 bases remaining between them. The CDR3 is 14 residues long. In germline, CDR1 is SQVTM, CDR2 ANQGSEA. CDR3 sequence reads: CSAGGGSWSYEQYF. The CDR3 coding sequence is TGCAGCGCAGGAGGTGGGAGCTGGTCCTACGAGCAGTACTTC.

The chain uses TRBV16 and TRBJ1-1; the D is unclear. V lost 4 bases, J lost 6 bases, and 6 bases lay in between. The CDR3 length is 11 residues. The V gene's germline CDR1 is KGHSY and CDR2 FQNENV. The CDR3 reads CASSPGPEAFF. In nucleotides, the CDR3 is TGTGCCAGCAGCCCTGGTCCTGAAGCTTTCTTT.

V usage is TRBV28 and J usage is TRBJ2-7; TRBD2 matches 8 bases. CDR3 length equals 14 residues. The trim removed 7 bases at V and 4 bases at J, leaving 9 bases unmatched. Looked up from germline, CDR1 is MDHEN and CDR2 is SYDVKM. The CDR3 loop reads CASTTSGWTYEQYF. The CDR3 DNA follows: TGTGCCAGCACAACTAGCGGTTGGACGTACGAGCAGTACTTC.

J is TRBJ2-7 and V is TRBV6-5, with D unclear. Trimming pared 0 bases from V and 3 bases from J, leaving 9 bases between. Germline values: CDR1 MNHEY, CDR2 SVGAGI. The CDR3 runs to 14 residues. The CDR3: CASSYSTAFYEQYF. DNA of the CDR3: TGTGCCAGCAGTTACTCAACAGCCTTCTACGAGCAGTACTTC.

This clonotype is a singleton in its sample. The CDR3 DNA follows: TGTGCCAGCAGTCTAACATTCCCTGGGGACACTGAAGCTTTCTTT. As protein: CASSLTFPGDTEAFF. The gene calls are TRBV27 and TRBJ1-1; D not resolved. Trimming shortened V by 5 bases and J by 3 bases, and 16 bases separated the two germline ends. CDR3 length: 15 residues. Per germline, CDR1 MNHEY and CDR2 SMNVEV (reference sequence).

This chain joins TRBV20-1 and TRBJ1-1, with D unresolved. Germline V gene lookup returns CDR1 DFQATT and CDR2 SNEGSKA (reference sequence). V lost 4 bases and J 0 bases, leaving 15 bases between the germline ends. This CDR3 is 15 amino acids long. For the CDR3, the DNA is TGCAGTGCTATACCTACGGGATTCATGAACACTGAAGCTTTCTTT. Translation: CSAIPTGFMNTEAFF.

The chain combines TRBV14 with TRBJ2-1, with 8 bases that match TRBD2. With 6 bases clipped from V and 9 bases from J, the junction kept 4 bases outside the gene matches. The CDR3 length is 12 residues. CDR1 and CDR2 (germline): SGHDN, FVKESK. CDR3 residues: CASSLAGVEQFF. The CDR3 nucleotides read TGTGCCAGCAGTCTAGCGGGTGTTGAGCAGTTCTTC.

The V and J genes are TRBV30 and TRBJ2-1, with 14 positions matching TRBD2. The CDR3 spans 15 residues. V lost 3 bases to trimming and J lost 7 bases; unmatched junction nucleotides: 5. CDR1 GTSNPN and CDR2 SVGIG come from the germline V gene (reference sequence). CDR3 DNA sequence: TGTGCCTGGAGCGGGGGGACTAGCGGGAGAAATGAGCAGTTCTTC. Its protein is CAWSGGTSGRNEQFF.

This chain joins TRBV28 and TRBJ2-3, with a possible D match to TRBD2 (5 bases). Germline assignment: CDR1 MDHEN and CDR2 SYDVKM. Between the trimmed V and J ends, which lost 7 bases and 8 bases, there was a span of 7 bases. The CDR3 length is 10 residues. CDR3: CASKGGTQYF. The CDR3 DNA is TGTGCCAGCAAAGGAGGTACGCAGTATTTT.

V usage is TRBV6-4 and J usage is TRBJ2-3; 10 bases are a match to TRBD2. Trimming removed 5 bases from V and 2 bases from J; junction bases left unmatched: 1. The CDR3 consists of 14 residues. The germline CDR1 and CDR2 sequences are MRHNA and SNTAGT. CDR3 nucleotides: TGTGCCAGCAGTACTAGCGGGGACACAGATACGCAGTATTTT. Protein product: CASSTSGDTDTQYF.

The chain employs TRBV7-3 and TRBJ2-1; maybe TRBD2 (6 bases). Trimming removed 1 base from V and 5 bases from J, with 9 bases in between. From germline, CDR1 is SGHTA and CDR2 FQGTGA. The length of the CDR3 is 14 residues. The CDR3 DNA reads as TGTGCCAGCAGCTTAATCACGGGGGACAATGAGCAGTTCTTC. This sequence encodes CASSLITGDNEQFF.

The CDR3 region has the DNA TGTGCCAGCAGCCCGGGACCCCTGGGGGAGCAGTACTTC. As protein: CASSPGPLGEQYF. This sequence joins TRBV25-1 and TRBJ2-7; D tentatively fits TRBD1 or TRBD2 (5 bases each). V shed 6 bases and J shed 7 bases, with 16 bases lying between them. The CDR3 runs 13 residues. From germline, CDR1 is MGHDK and CDR2 SYGVNS.

The chain combines TRBV18 with TRBJ2-5, with D perhaps matching TRBD1 or TRBD2 (5 bases each). The CDR3 contains 15 residues. Trimming took off 4 bases at V and 5 bases at J, with 17 bases between the two ends. From germline, CDR1 is KGHSH and CDR2 LQKENI. Here the CDR3 reads CASSRPGPRFETQYF. As DNA, the CDR3 is TGTGCCAGCTCACGCCCGGGACCGCGATTCGAGACCCAGTACTTC.

The rearrangement links TRBV20-1 to TRBJ1-2; D ambiguous. The CDR3 length is 13 residues. Germline CDR1 DFQATT, CDR2 SNEGSKA (reference sequence). Trimming shortened V by 0 bases and J by 4 bases, and 9 bases separated the two germline ends. The CDR3 DNA reads as TGCAGTGCTAGAGATCTCGGGTCCTATGGCTACACCTTC. Translation: CSARDLGSYGYTF.

The chain couples TRBV20-1 to TRBJ2-3, with D maybe TRBD2 (5 bases). CDR1 is DFQATT, CDR2 SNEGSKA, per germline (reference sequence). This CDR3 comprises 14 residues. Trimming removed 8 bases from V and 4 bases from J, with 19 bases in between. Here the CDR3 DNA reads TGCAGTCCTTACGACTTTGAGGGCCCAGATACGCAGTATTTT. Amino acid sequence: CSPYDFEGPDTQYF.

V usage is TRBV27 and J usage is TRBJ1-1, with a weak D call TRBD1 (5 bases). Germline V gene lookup returns CDR1 MNHEY and CDR2 SMNVEV (reference sequence). The CDR3 loop spans 13 amino acids. V shed 4 bases and J shed 4 bases, with 10 bases lying between them. The CDR3 is CASSSGTLTEAFF. DNA of the CDR3: TGTGCCAGCAGTTCCGGGACCCTCACTGAAGCTTTCTTT.

This chain uses TRBV7-9 with TRBJ1-2, with TRBD1 matching 9 bases. With V trimmed by 2 bases and J by 4 bases, 5 bases remained unmatched. From germline, CDR1 is SEHNR and CDR2 FQNEAQ (reference sequence). CDR3 length equals 15 residues. As DNA, the CDR3 is TGTGCCAGCAGCTTATTGGGACAGGGCTTCTATGGCTACACCTTC. Translating gives CASSLLGQGFYGYTF.

The V and J genes are TRBV12-5 and TRBJ1-2, with D unclear. Looked up from germline, CDR1 is LGHNT and CDR2 is FRNRAP. V was pared by 6 bases and J by 4 bases, with 12 bases between. This CDR3 contains 13 residues. The CDR3 nucleotides read TGTGCTAGTGGGCCAGGCAGGTCCTATGGCTACACCTTC. Translated, it gives CASGPGRSYGYTF.

The chain joins TRBV5-1 to TRBJ2-1; TRBD2 is a possible D gene (6 bases). In germline, CDR1 is SGHRS, CDR2 YFSETQ. V lost 5 bases to trimming and J lost 3 bases, with 15 bases between them. The CDR3 extends over 15 amino acids. CDR3 residues: CASSLKGGNYNEQFF. DNA for the CDR3: TGCGCCAGCAGTCTGAAGGGCGGGAACTACAATGAGCAGTTCTTC.

The chain uses TRBV7-7 and TRBJ2-3; D tentatively fits TRBD1 or TRBD2 (6 bases each). The germline V gene has CDR1 SSHAT and CDR2 FNYEAQ (reference sequence). The length of the CDR3 is 13 residues. The V end was cut by 5 bases, the J end by 5 bases, with 11 bases between. The CDR3 DNA follows: TGTGCCAGCAGCCAAGAGGGGGGAGATACGCAGTATTTT. Translation gives CASSQEGGDTQYF. Based on the CDR3 plus reference TRBV7-7 and TRBJ2-3, the full variable domain is GAGVSQSPRYKVTKRGQDVTLRCDPISSHATLYWYQQALGQGPEFLTYFNYEAQPDKSGLPSDRFSAERPEGSISTLTIQRTEQRDSAMYRCASSQEGGDTQYFGPGTRLTVL.